This T cell receptor (beta chain) was identified during a study of T-cell reconstitution after alpha-beta-depleted transplantation in children. There are 11 residues in the CDR3. The germline V and J ends were trimmed by 2 bases and 5 bases, with 4 bases remaining between them. The germline V gene has CDR1 SGHTA and CDR2 FQGNSA. A TCRbeta library incorporating unique molecular identifiers was prepared. TCRdb used MiXCR to reprocess the PCR reads, holding one entry per CDR3 protein. The sample has 490,000 or so distinct CDR3 sequences, around 12% seen once. The gene calls are TRBV7-2 and TRBJ2-7; D gene ambiguous. This clonotype was obtained from a human donor who donated a stem cell graft to a child with combined immunodeficiency. Here the sequenced sample was PBMCs from the stem cell graft donor, taken from the stem cell graft. This CDR3 reads CASSLFHEQYF. Here the CDR3 DNA reads TGTGCCAGCAGCTTATTCCACGAGCAGTACTTC.